This entry lists 19 T cell receptor beta chains sequenced from one sample in a study of blood T cell repertoires in COVID-19. Clones were sequenced by immunoSEQ multiplex PCR, and TCRdb holds only the in-frame ones, with some missing. There are some 140,000 clones in the sample; 80% to 90% occur only once, and roughly 13% lies in the top ten. The sequenced sample was peripheral blood. The receptors shown here come from a human donor in a cohort sampled during active COVID-19.

V and J are TRBV4-2 and TRBJ2-7, with 9 bases identical to TRBD2. Trimming cost V 3 bases and J 0 bases; bases outside gene matches: 15. The CDR3 consists of 19 residues. CDR1 and CDR2 (germline): LGHNA, YNFKEQ. CDR3 in amino acids: CASSQRVAGGPTSSYEQYF. The CDR3 bases are TGTGCCAGCAGCCAGAGGGTCGCGGGGGGGCCGACTAGCTCCTACGAGCAGTACTTC.

This clone was seen just once. The chain has TRBV2 and TRBJ2-2, with 7 bases lining up with TRBD2. Germline values: CDR1 SNHLY, CDR2 FYNNEI. The length of the CDR3 is 14 residues. Unmatched junction bases numbered 12, after V lost 11 bases and J lost 6 bases. The CDR3 DNA is TGTGCCGCACAGACCGGTGGGGGGGCCGGGGAGCTGTTTTTT. Protein sequence: CAAQTGGGAGELFF.

This chain joins TRBV6-1 and TRBJ1-5, with a possible D match to TRBD1 (5 bases). Germline V gene lookup returns CDR1 MNHNS and CDR2 SASEGT. The CDR3 spans 14 residues. The V end lost 2 bases, the J end lost 4 bases, and 9 bases lay between the germline ends. CDR3 protein: CASSERQLNQPQHF. The CDR3 DNA reads TGTGCCAGCAGTGAAAGACAGTTAAATCAGCCCCAGCATTTT.

The table lists this clone with a count of one. The sample holds other DNA sequences that translate to the same CDR3. This chain uses TRBV6-5 with TRBJ1-2; TRBD1 matches 9 bases. V gave up 5 bases and J gave up 2 bases; unmatched junction bases: 6. This CDR3 region has 15 residues. Germline loops: CDR1 MNHEY, CDR2 SVGAGI. As DNA, the CDR3 is TGTGCCAGCAGTAGACCGGGACAGGGAAACTATGGCTACACCTTC. It encodes CASSRPGQGNYGYTF.

This clone was recorded a few times. The chain uses TRBV6-6 and TRBJ2-7, with TRBD1 matching 9 bases. This CDR3 region has 15 residues. V was clipped by 4 bases and J by 5 bases; unmatched bases: 9. Germline V gene data show CDR1 as MNHNY and CDR2 as SVGAGI (reference sequence). CDR3 residues: CASSFTGGPGNEQYF. The CDR3 coding sequence is TGTGCCAGCAGTTTTACAGGGGGCCCTGGGAACGAGCAGTACTTC.

This clone was detected only once. CDR3 protein: CASSSRGGLRGEAFF. The CDR3 region has the DNA TGTGCCAGCAGCTCCCGGGGGGGGTTGAGGGGAGAAGCTTTCTTT. The chain carries TRBV7-2 and TRBJ1-1, with D perhaps matching TRBD1 (5 bases). Germline V gene data show CDR1 as SGHTA and CDR2 as FQGNSA. V dropped 4 bases and J dropped 8 bases, with 20 bases sitting between them. The CDR3 has 15 amino acids.

The gene calls are TRBV19 and TRBJ2-1; perhaps TRBD2 as D (5 bases). V lost 5 bases and J lost 9, with 20 bases in between. The germline V gene encodes CDR1 LNHDA and CDR2 SQIVND (reference sequence). This CDR3 is built from 15 residues. CDR3 DNA sequence: TGTGCCAGTAGTTTCCCTACTAGATTTAACGGTGAGCAGTTCTTC. Protein product: CASSFPTRFNGEQFF.

This chain links TRBV27 with TRBJ1-1, with D possibly TRBD1 on 5 matching bases. CDR3 length equals 13 residues. The V end was cut by 6 bases, the J end by 1 base, with 9 bases between. Germline V gives CDR1 MNHEY, CDR2 SMNVEV (reference sequence). In nucleotides, the CDR3 is TGTGCCAGCAGGTTGACAGAGAACACTGAAGCTTTCTTT. Translating gives CASRLTENTEAFF.

V gene TRBV5-1 combines with J gene TRBJ2-2, with D possibly TRBD1 on 7 matching bases. The V end was cut by 0 bases, the J end by 5 bases, with 14 bases between. The CDR3 sequence is 16 residues long. CDR1 and CDR2 (germline): SGHRS, YFSETQ. The CDR3 loop is CASSLVVAGGTGELFF. The CDR3 DNA reads TGCGCCAGCAGCTTGGTTGTGGCAGGGGGGACCGGGGAGCTGTTTTTT.

The CDR3 DNA reads as TGTGCCTGGAGTGTTTACCGGGGTAGCACTGAAGCTTTCTTT. This encodes CAWSVYRGSTEAFF. The chain uses TRBV30 and TRBJ1-1; D call uncertain. Deletions cut 0 bases from V and 4 bases from J, with 12 bases between. The CDR3 is made up of 14 amino acids. The V gene's germline CDR1 is GTSNPN and CDR2 SVGIG (reference sequence).

The chain couples TRBV7-9 to TRBJ2-1; D perhaps matches TRBD1 (5 bases). The V end was cut by 3 bases, the J end by 7 bases, with 16 bases between. The CDR3 has 15 residues. CDR1 SEHNR and CDR2 FQNEAQ come from the germline V gene (reference sequence). The CDR3 spells CASSLLQGRGNEQFF. The CDR3 DNA is TGTGCCAGCAGCTTGCTTCAGGGTAGGGGAAATGAGCAGTTCTTC.

The J gene is TRBJ1-1, the V gene TRBV5-1; 9 bases fit TRBD1. CDR3 size: 16 residues. The V gene end was trimmed by 3 bases and the J gene end by 4 bases; junction bases not matched to a gene: 10. Germline values: CDR1 SGHRS, CDR2 YFSETQ. CDR3 sequence (DNA): TGCGCCAGCAGCTCAGCACGACAGGGGGTAGGCACTGAAGCTTTCTTT. This codes for CASSSARQGVGTEAFF.

The chain employs TRBV2 and TRBJ2-7; D remains ambiguous. CDR3 size: 11 residues. From germline, CDR1 is SNHLY and CDR2 FYNNEI. V was clipped by 2 bases and J by 6 bases, with 5 bases between them. CDR3 protein: CASSESREQYF. In DNA, the CDR3 is TGTGCCAGCAGTGAAAGCCGCGAGCAGTACTTC.

This chain joins TRBV10-2 and TRBJ1-5, with 7 bases aligning to TRBD1. With V trimmed by 6 bases and J by 4 bases, 3 bases remained unmatched. CDR1 WSHSY and CDR2 SAAADI come from the germline V gene. The CDR3 length is 13 residues. CDR3 amino acids: CASSGQENQPQHF. The CDR3 nucleotides are TGCGCCAGCAGCGGACAGGAGAATCAGCCCCAGCATTTT.

This rearrangement joins TRBV11-2 to TRBJ1-2; D possibly corresponds to TRBD1 (5 bases). Deletions cut 5 bases from V and 2 bases from J, with 12 bases between. The CDR3 is made up of 14 amino acids. Germline V gene sequence: CDR1 SGHAT, CDR2 FQNNGV. CDR3 sequence reads: CASSITGLNYGYTF. Written as DNA, the CDR3 is TGTGCCAGCAGCATTACAGGTCTCAACTATGGCTACACCTTC.

The rearrangement uses TRBV30 and TRBJ1-2; perhaps TRBD1 as D (6 bases). The germline gives CDR1 GTSNPN, CDR2 SVGIG (reference sequence). There are 12 residues in the CDR3. V gave up 5 bases and J gave up 6 bases, with 13 bases separating them. The CDR3 nucleotides read TGTGCCTGGGCCTCCAGGGGCAATGGCTACACCTTC. It translates to CAWASRGNGYTF.

The gene calls are TRBV27 and TRBJ1-4, with TRBD1 identical over 7 bases. Germline V CDR1 and CDR2: MNHEY, SMNVEV (reference sequence). V lost 8 bases and J lost 8; bases outside the gene matches: 8. This CDR3 contains 13 residues. CDR3 protein: CASGWDRGEKLFF. CDR3 DNA sequence: TGTGCCAGCGGCTGGGACAGAGGGGAAAAACTGTTTTTT. Full variable domain (remainder filled in from reference TRBV27 and TRBJ1-4): EAQVTQNPRYLITVTGKKLTVTCSQNMNHEYMSWYRQDPGLGLRQIYYSMNVEVTDKGDVPEGYKVSRKEKRNFPLILESPSPNQTSLYFCASGWDRGEKLFFGSGTQLSVL.

The chain carries TRBV19 and TRBJ2-1; 10 nucleotides agree with TRBD2. Trimming removed 5 bases from V and 1 base from J; junction bases left unmatched: 8. The CDR3 loop spans 17 amino acids. Germline CDR1 and CDR2: LNHDA and SQIVND (reference sequence). The CDR3, as DNA: TGTGCCAGTAGTGCCTCTAGCGGGGGTGCTTCCTACAATGAGCAGTTCTTC. It codes for CASSASSGGASYNEQFF.

This rearrangement joins TRBV9 to TRBJ2-3; 9 bases map to TRBD2. Trimming at V came to 0 bases and at J to 2 bases, leaving 4 bases not matched to a gene. Germline V lookup: CDR1 SGDLS, CDR2 YYNGEE. The CDR3 runs to 16 residues. The CDR3 region is CASSVVAGALTDTQYF. The CDR3 nucleotides read TGTGCCAGCAGCGTAGTAGCGGGGGCCCTCACAGATACGCAGTATTTT. Variable domain in full (rest from reference TRBV9 and TRBJ2-3): DSGVTQTPKHLITATGQRVTLRCSPRSGDLSVYWYQQSLDQGLQFLIQYYNGEERAKGNILERFSAQQFPDLHSELNLSSLELGDSALYFCASSVVAGALTDTQYFGPGTRLTVL.